The TCR beta chain described here comes from a study of control samples from healthy donors and cancer patients. This table comes from immunoSEQ multiplex PCR, and its TCRdb copy is limited to in-frame clones, with some not included. This table holds about 160,000 clones, 95% to 96% found once. CDR1 and CDR2 (germline): SGHNT, YYREEE (reference sequence). The CDR3 extends over 13 amino acids. The V end lost 0 bases, the J end lost 1 base, and 4 bases lay between the germline ends. The chain employs TRBV5-4 and TRBJ1-1; D is unresolved. Sequenced input: blood. This receptor was obtained from a woman aged 30 to 39 in good health. In nucleotides, the CDR3 is TGTGCCAGCAGCTTGGGATGGAACACTGAAGCTTTCTTT. It is translated as CASSLGWNTEAFF.